Shown below are 2 T cell receptor beta chains from a single sample sequenced in a study of blood T cell repertoires in COVID-19. The repertoire was sequenced with immunoSEQ multiplex PCR; TCRdb's copy has only in-frame clones and lacks some. The repertoire holds 60,000 to 85,000 clones, with 75% to 90% as singletons. Sequenced input: peripheral blood. Receptor source: a human donor in a cohort sampled during active COVID-19.

The chain links TRBV5-1 to TRBJ1-1, with TRBD1 as a possible D gene (5 bases). The CDR3 runs 13 residues. Trimming removed 1 base at V and 4 bases at J, with 8 bases between. CDR1 is SGHRS and CDR2 is YFSETQ in the germline V gene. The DNA for the CDR3 is TGCGCCAGCAGCTTGTTGGGGGGCACTGAAGCTTTCTTT. It codes for CASSLLGGTEAFF.

The V and J genes are TRBV7-9 and TRBJ2-3; 14 bases are shared with TRBD2. The germline CDR1 and CDR2 sequences are SEHNR and FQNEAQ (reference sequence). The CDR3 totals 18 residues. J was trimmed by 2 bases and V by 5 bases; bases with no gene match: 9. The CDR3 reads CASSTQGTSGSPTDTQYF. As DNA, the CDR3 is TGTGCCAGCAGCACCCAGGGGACTAGCGGGAGTCCCACAGATACGCAGTATTTT.